Following are 15 T cell receptor beta chains from one sample sequenced in a study of PD-1 blockade in classical Hodgkin lymphoma. Repertoires were generated with immunoSEQ multiplex PCR, while TCRdb's copy carries only in-frame clones and drops some. The sample lists tens of thousands of clones, around 69% seen once, with around 2.4% in the top ten. Time point of the sample: cycle 4 day 1 (C4D1), after 6 weeks of nivolumab. Each patient relapsed following autologous stem cell transplantation, and prior brentuximab vedotin exposure differed. Specimen: peripheral blood mononuclear cells (PBMCs), collected before the fourth cycle of nivolumab. The receptors originated from a human donor with classical Hodgkin lymphoma.

The rearrangement joins TRBV5-1 to TRBJ2-1; D not resolved. The V and J ends lost 2 bases and 7 bases respectively, with 13 bases between them. Germline V gene sequence: CDR1 SGHRS, CDR2 YFSETQ. This CDR3 has 14 amino acids. The CDR3 loop reads CASSLTLNGNEQFF. In nucleotides, the CDR3 is TGCGCCAGCAGCTTAACGTTAAATGGGAATGAGCAGTTCTTC.

The rearrangement joins TRBV7-8 to TRBJ2-7, with D possibly being TRBD1 (6 bases). Trimming shortened V by 5 bases and J by 6 bases, and 17 bases separated the two germline ends. The CDR3 consists of 14 residues. Per germline, CDR1 SGHVS and CDR2 FQNEAQ. The CDR3 region has the DNA TGTGCCAGCAGCCCCGAGTTCACAGGGATCGAGCAGTACTTC. Translating gives CASSPEFTGIEQYF.

A few counts support this clone. The chain is built from TRBV4-3 and TRBJ1-4, with TRBD1 identical over 7 bases. The CDR3 sequence is 14 residues long. The germline CDR1 and CDR2 sequences are LGHNA and YSLEER. V lost 1 base to trimming and J lost 8 bases; unmatched junction nucleotides: 4. CDR3 sequence (DNA): TGCGCCAGCAGCCAAGGGACAGGTAACGAAAAACTGTTTTTT. This sequence encodes CASSQGTGNEKLFF.

V is TRBV30 and J is TRBJ2-5; D perhaps matches TRBD1 (6 bases). Near its end, the DNA agrees better with TRBJ2-7, so the J call may be wrong. Germline V gives CDR1 GTSNPN, CDR2 SVGIG (reference sequence). This CDR3 comprises 15 residues. The CDR3 loop is CAWSTTGMEAYEQYF. The CDR3 region has the DNA TGTGCCTGGAGTACAACAGGGATGGAGGCCTACGAGCAGTACTTC.

The chain has TRBV14 and TRBJ1-2; unclear D gene. This CDR3 comprises 12 residues. V lost 4 bases and J 6 bases, leaving 9 bases between the germline ends. Germline CDR1 is SGHDN and CDR2 is FVKESK. CDR3 DNA: TGTGCCAGCAGCCTGCAGTGGGATGGCTACACCTTC. Its translation: CASSLQWDGYTF. Based on the CDR3 plus reference TRBV14 and TRBJ1-2, the full variable domain is EAGVTQFPSHSVIEKGQTVTLRCDPISGHDNLYWYRRVMGKEIKFLLHFVKESKQDESGMPNNRFLAERTGGTYSTLKVQPAELEDSGVYFCASSLQWDGYTFGSGTRLTVV.

This chain links TRBV21-1 with TRBJ1-5. TRBV21-1 is described as a pseudogene. This CDR3 has 15 residues. Here the CDR3 reads CASSKATYCNQPQHF. In DNA form, the CDR3 reads TGTGCCAGCAGCAAAGCGACGTACTGCAATCAGCCCCAGCATTTT.

The chain couples TRBV7-7 to TRBJ1-2; D remains unclear. The CDR3 consists of 12 residues. Germline V CDR1 and CDR2: SSHAT, FNYEAQ (reference sequence). This chain's CDR3 is CASSPRHYGYTF. Written as DNA, the CDR3 is TGTGCTAGCTCCCCCCGTCACTATGGCTACACCTTC.

The rearrangement links TRBV27 to TRBJ1-1; maybe TRBD1 (6 bases). The CDR3 has 14 residues. Trimming left V 8 bases short and J 0 bases short, with 13 bases between. Germline loops: CDR1 MNHEY, CDR2 SMNVEV (reference sequence). The CDR3 loop reads CASGIGQLNTEAFF. The CDR3 nucleotides read TGTGCCAGCGGAATCGGACAGTTGAACACTGAAGCTTTCTTT.

The J gene is TRBJ1-6, the V gene TRBV4-2; D is ambiguous. The CDR3 covers 15 residues. Germline V gene sequence: CDR1 LGHNA, CDR2 YNFKEQ. V lost 0 bases, J lost 5 bases, and 8 bases lay in between. Here the CDR3 reads CASSQEGGNNSPLHF. For the CDR3, the DNA is TGTGCCAGCAGCCAAGAAGGAGGGAATAATTCACCCCTCCACTTT.

This clone has only one observation. V is TRBV19 and J is TRBJ2-5; 8 bases map to TRBD1. The CDR3 runs to 18 residues. V shed 0 bases, J shed 4 bases, and the junction held 13 bases outside the gene matches. Per germline, CDR1 LNHDA and CDR2 SQIVND (reference sequence). The CDR3 reads CASSIESGTGFTLETQYF. The CDR3 DNA follows: TGTGCCAGTAGTATAGAATCGGGGACAGGTTTTACCCTAGAGACCCAGTACTTC.

This chain uses TRBV12-2 with TRBJ1-5; the listed D gene, TRBD1, was not tested against the DNA. TRBV12-2 is labeled a pseudogene. The CDR3 has 15 residues. The CDR3 is CASRLGTLEGGPQHF. The CDR3 DNA reads as TGTGCAAGTCGCTTAGGGACCCTTGAAGGGGGGCCCCAGCATTTT.

This clone has just one count. The chain has TRBV7-2 and TRBJ1-6, with TRBD1 as a possible D gene (5 bases). The length of the CDR3 is 16 residues. Trimming left V 3 bases short and J 4 bases short, with 13 bases between. Germline V gene sequence: CDR1 SGHTA, CDR2 FQGNSA. CDR3: CASSFKGHAYNSPLHF. CDR3 nucleotide sequence: TGTGCCAGCAGCTTTAAAGGACATGCATATAATTCACCCCTCCACTTT.

This sequence joins TRBV6-6 and TRBJ2-7; no clear D. The CDR3 loop spans 11 amino acids. The germline V gene has CDR1 MNHNY and CDR2 SVGAGI (reference sequence). V lost 6 bases, J lost 3 bases, and 6 bases lay in between. CDR3: CASRDRYEQYF. CDR3 coding DNA: TGTGCCAGCAGGGACCGCTACGAGCAGTACTTC.

The chain carries TRBV30 and TRBJ1-2; the D is unclear. Germline values: CDR1 GTSNPN, CDR2 SVGIG (reference sequence). Trimming left V 0 bases short and J 5 bases short, with 10 bases between. The CDR3 has 13 amino acids. In DNA form, the CDR3 reads TGTGCCTGGAGTGTCGGGGAGGGTTATGGCTACACCTTC. Translation gives CAWSVGEGYGYTF. Variable domain in full (rest from reference TRBV30 and TRBJ1-2): SQTIHQWPATLVQPVGSPLSLECTVEGTSNPNLYWYRQAAGRGLQLLFYSVGIGQISSEVPQNLSASRPQDRQFILSSKKLLLSDSGFYLCAWSVGEGYGYTFGSGTRLTVV.

This chain uses TRBV18 with TRBJ2-2; maybe TRBD1 (6 bases). V lost 6 bases and J 4 bases, leaving 18 bases between the germline ends. CDR3 length equals 16 residues. CDR1 is KGHSH and CDR2 is LQKENI in the germline V gene. The CDR3 sequence is CASSQLDSLTTGELFF. In DNA, the CDR3 is TGTGCCAGCTCCCAGCTGGACAGCTTAACCACCGGGGAGCTGTTTTTT.